This T cell receptor beta chain was observed in a study of blood T cells in healthy people across ages (dated by TCRdb to 2014 to 2015). Notes on the research overall: In model experiments, roughly one uniquely barcoded TCR beta cDNA molecule per two T cells was captured by template switching. Age-related changes in TCR beta repertoire diversity were measured in the study by deep sequencing normalized with unique cDNA molecular identifiers. Four age groups were formed from the donors: young (average approximately 15 years), middle-aged (approximately 39), aged (about 68) and long-lived (more than 75). To avoid experimental bias, donors of different ages were randomly spread across the sequencing lanes. For two donors (one aged 18 to 30 and one aged 80 or older), the study analyzed two additional independent replicas of 1 million unique cDNA reads from the same blood draw.

Of note for this clonotype: Its cognate antigen has yet to be identified. It has no much larger one-base neighbor in the sample; base qualities were not kept.

From a lookup of the germline V gene, CDR1 and CDR2 are SNHLY and FYNNEI. Including cysteine and phenylalanine, the CDR3 has 17 amino acids. The CDR3 DNA has 51 bases and is translated from base 1. Germline trimming: 10 bases from V, 3 bases from J; junction bases outside gene matches: 19. Systemically healthy Caucasian individuals from Russia, roughly 40 in total and aged roughly 6 to 95 years, were included as donors. About 9.1 milliliters of peripheral blood were collected from each donor into EDTA-treated Vacutainer tubes. Ficoll-Paque density-gradient centrifugation was used to isolate PBMCs, with at least 6 million per sample. Trizol reagent was used to extract total RNA from PBMCs, with at least 5.5 micrograms per sample. For every donor, an aliquot of PBMCs went through flow cytometry to measure the percentages of naive CD45RAhigh/CD27high T cells. The library was generated by 5' RACE. Instrument used: Illumina HiSeq 2500. A second PCR of about 6 to 11 cycles was performed with a sample-barcoded 5' primer and a J-beta primer mix. Each TCR beta cDNA molecule received a unique molecular identifier from a template-switch 5' adaptor carrying 12 random nucleotides. Each sample yielded at least 3 million CDR3-containing paired-end reads. First-strand cDNA was synthesized from all RNA with the Mint cDNA synthesis kit, primed by a TRBC-specific oligonucleotide. All cDNA was treated with uracil-DNA glycosylase and then went through a first 18-cycle PCR with the universal primers M1SS and BC2_uni_R. The study's processing was this. For normalization, 1 million high-quality reads were randomly selected from each sample, with every read carrying a distinct molecular identifier. Reads sharing molecular identifiers were discarded rather than binned into consensus sequences. MiTCR, with a Q25 quality threshold and the strictest error-elimination algorithm, was used for CDR3 identification, clonotype clustering and error correction. A nonparametric unseen species model with Euler transformation was used to estimate lower-bound total TCR beta diversity. Clones were called with MiXCR by TCRdb after fastp trimmed the public reads at Q25, and only in-frame beta chains were retained. Each entry merges the rows of one CDR3 protein and shows their most common DNA and genes. These V and J calls are TCRdb output, not the study's own analysis. This sample has 1.4 million to 1.5 million distinct CDR3 sequences in its table, and around 42% of those were observed once. The ten largest clones represent roughly 7.7% of the sample.

Findings and caveats that apply to the study as a whole: Because the CMV infection status of the donors was unknown, age-related changes in expanded clonotypes may potentially have been confounded. The long-lived group showed more naive CD4+ T cells, fewer expanded clones and increased TCR diversity than the aged group, suggesting age selection. Because profiling used bulk unsorted PBMCs, naive and antigen-experienced compartments could not be compared conclusively. The percentage of naive T cells measured by flow cytometry correlated strongly with observed TCR beta diversity. Observed TCR beta diversity per million T cells fell roughly linearly with age, and a significant reduction was already apparent by age approximately 41. Total diversity estimates from one million sequenced T cells were considered lower bounds and underestimates.

Sequencing was carried out using blood. This TCR came from a woman between 18 and 30 years old in good health. The rearrangement combines TRBV2 with TRBJ2-5; 8 bases in the middle match TRBD2. CDR3 region: CAILGATGGGLEETQYF. Read as DNA, the sequence is TGTGCCATCCTGGGGGCGACTGGCGGGGGGCTAGAAGAGACCCAGTACTTC.